These 18 T cell receptor beta chains came from one sample sequenced in a study of cytomegalovirus exposure and HLA in healthy donors listed by TCRdb under 2017. The library was built by means of the immunoSEQ multiplex PCR assay. The multiplex PCR relied on a mix of 60 forward primers for TCR Vbeta segments and 13 reverse primers for TCR Jbeta segments. This immuneACCESS table, as held by TCRdb, lists in-frame sequences with V and J called but not all clones. Of the missing ones, under half trace to an unresolved V gene in checked studies; the others have no known cause. This specimen's table enumerates approximately 110,000 clones. Approximately 0.99% of the sample is taken by the ten largest. Specimen: PBMCs. The origin of the receptors is a man between 18 and 35 years old in good health and CMV-seronegative.

The chain recombines TRBV5-1 with TRBJ1-2; 10 bases align to TRBD1. The CDR3 is made up of 15 amino acids. Trimming removed 4 bases from V and 7 bases from J; junction bases left unmatched: 10. Germline V lookup: CDR1 SGHRS, CDR2 YFSETQ. CDR3 amino acids: CASSRDPRDRGGYTF. CDR3 coding DNA: TGCGCCAGCAGCCGTGACCCCCGGGACAGGGGTGGCTACACCTTC.

This chain links TRBV11-3 with TRBJ2-2; TRBD2 matches 10 bases. The CDR3 covers 17 residues. Losses at the gene ends were 1 base for V and 4 bases for J; bases not matched to a gene: 6. Germline CDR1 reads SGHNT; CDR2 reads YENEEA. The CDR3 is CASSLVSGGAGTGELFF. CDR3 bases: TGTGCCAGCAGCTTAGTCAGCGGGGGGGCCGGCACCGGGGAGCTGTTTTTT.

This chain joins TRBV30 and TRBJ1-1; D unclear. CDR3 length: 13 amino acids. Trimming removed 7 bases from V and 3 bases from J, with 15 bases in between. Germline CDR1 and CDR2: GTSNPN and SVGIG (reference sequence). The CDR3 DNA reads TGTGCCTCATTGGGCCAGAAGGACACTGAAGCTTTCTTT. It codes for CASLGQKDTEAFF.

The chain is built from TRBV27 and TRBJ2-7, with 9 bases that match TRBD1. This CDR3 has 15 amino acids. CDR1 is MNHEY and CDR2 is SMNVEV in the germline V gene (reference sequence). V gave up 6 bases and J gave up 0 bases; unmatched junction bases: 6. Here the CDR3 reads CASSRTGGLSYEQYF. Written as DNA, the CDR3 is TGTGCCAGCAGCAGAACAGGGGGCCTCTCCTACGAGCAGTACTTC.

The chain carries TRBV9 and TRBJ2-1; D is possibly TRBD2 (5 bases). The CDR3 runs 11 residues. CDR1 is SGDLS and CDR2 is YYNGEE in the germline V gene. V gave up 3 bases and J gave up 9 bases, with 7 bases separating them. CDR3 sequence (DNA): TGTGCCAGCAGCGGTCGGGGTGAGCAGTTCTTC. As protein: CASSGRGEQFF.

In regard to this clone: Within the sample, other DNA sequences also encode this same CDR3. The chain recombines TRBV2 with TRBJ2-5, with a tentative D call TRBD1 (6 bases). The V gene's germline CDR1 is SNHLY and CDR2 FYNNEI. The CDR3 is made up of 13 amino acids. With 5 bases removed from V and 2 bases from J, the gap between germline ends came to 9 bases. Here the CDR3 DNA reads TGTGCCAGCAGTCGCGACAGGCAAGAGACCCAGTACTTC. Amino acids: CASSRDRQETQYF.

This chain links TRBV6-4 with TRBJ2-2, with D possibly matching TRBD1 (6 bases). Trimming cost V 3 bases and J 3 bases, with 8 bases left between them. The germline gives CDR1 MRHNA, CDR2 SNTAGT. The CDR3 is 14 residues long. Here the CDR3 reads CASSEGAHTGELFF. CDR3 in DNA: TGTGCCAGCAGTGAGGGGGCGCACACCGGGGAGCTGTTTTTT.

The rearrangement joins TRBV30 to TRBJ1-2; possibly TRBD1 for D (5 bases). The ends were cut back, 0 bases at V and 0 bases at J, with 14 bases in the middle. Per the germline V gene, CDR1 is GTSNPN and CDR2 is SVGIG (reference sequence). The CDR3 is 16 residues long. The CDR3 coding sequence is TGTGCCTGGAGTGTTTTTCCAGGGCCCACTAACTATGGCTACACCTTC. Translating it yields CAWSVFPGPTNYGYTF. Full variable domain (missing parts from reference TRBV30 and TRBJ1-2): SQTIHQWPATLVQPVGSPLSLECTVEGTSNPNLYWYRQAAGRGLQLLFYSVGIGQISSEVPQNLSASRPQDRQFILSSKKLLLSDSGFYLCAWSVFPGPTNYGYTFGSGTRLTVV.

The rearrangement links TRBV2 to TRBJ2-1, with a possible D match to TRBD1 (5 bases). The V end was cut by 5 bases, the J end by 4 bases, with 9 bases between. Germline V gene data show CDR1 as SNHLY and CDR2 as FYNNEI. This CDR3 contains 13 residues. This CDR3 is CASSWTKYNEQFF. CDR3 nucleotides: TGTGCCAGCAGTTGGACAAAATACAATGAGCAGTTCTTC.

This rearrangement joins TRBV10-1 to TRBJ2-1, with D maybe TRBD1 (6 bases). The CDR3 spans 16 residues. The germline V gene encodes CDR1 WNHNN and CDR2 SYGVQD (reference sequence). The ends were cut back, 5 bases at V and 6 bases at J, with 20 bases in the middle. The CDR3 loop is CASSSMDRLNRNEQFF. The CDR3 nucleotides read TGCGCCAGCAGTTCAATGGACAGATTGAACCGCAATGAGCAGTTCTTC.

J is TRBJ2-7 and V is TRBV7-9; the D is unclear. CDR1 and CDR2 (germline): SEHNR, FQNEAQ (reference sequence). V lost 5 bases and J 5 bases, leaving 19 bases between the germline ends. The CDR3 contains 15 residues. The CDR3 protein is CASSPRLHPADEQYF. In nucleotides, the CDR3 is TGTGCCAGCAGCCCCAGACTCCACCCTGCGGACGAGCAGTACTTC. The variable domain in full, with the rest retrieved from reference TRBV7-9 and TRBJ2-7, is DTGVSQNPRHKITKRGQNVTFRCDPISEHNRLYWYRQTLGQGPEFLTYFQNEAQLEKSRLLSDRFSAERPKGSFSTLEIQRTEQGDSAMYLCASSPRLHPADEQYFGPGTRLTVT.

The chain carries TRBV2 and TRBJ2-4, with a possible D match to TRBD2 (6 bases). The CDR3 consists of 15 residues. V shed 6 bases and J shed 0 bases, with 12 bases lying between them. Germline V gene lookup returns CDR1 SNHLY and CDR2 FYNNEI. The CDR3 DNA reads TGTGCCAGCAGCGTATCTAGCGTAGCCAAAAACATTCAGTACTTC. It codes for CASSVSSVAKNIQYF.

The gene calls are TRBV28 and TRBJ2-2; D is uncertain. Germline CDR1 reads MDHEN; CDR2 reads SYDVKM. This CDR3 is built from 14 residues. The V end was cut by 2 bases, the J end by 4 bases, with 8 bases between. CDR3 nucleotide sequence: TGTGCCAGCAGTTTAGTGACTTTCACCGGGGAGCTGTTTTTT. Its protein product is CASSLVTFTGELFF.

The rearrangement uses TRBV25-1 and TRBJ2-1; no clear D. This CDR3 comprises 12 residues. V lost 6 bases and J lost 5, with 8 bases in between. From germline, CDR1 is MGHDK and CDR2 SYGVNS. The CDR3 bases are TGTGCCAGCAGCCTAAAGAACAATGAGCAGTTCTTC. Protein sequence: CASSLKNNEQFF. The whole variable domain, remainder taken from reference TRBV25-1 and TRBJ2-1, is EADIYQTPRYLVIGTGKKITLECSQTMGHDKMYWYQQDPGMELHLIHYSYGVNSTEKGDLSSESTVSRIRTEHFPLTLESARPSHTSQYLCASSLKNNEQFFGPGTRLTVL.

The genes are TRBV5-1 and TRBJ2-3, with 8 bases that match TRBD2. J gave up 7 bases and V 3 bases, and 7 bases lay outside the gene matches. This CDR3 is built from 14 residues. The V gene's germline CDR1 is SGHRS and CDR2 YFSETQ. The CDR3 loop is CASSSGTSQNTQYF. The CDR3 DNA sequence: TGCGCCAGCAGCTCTGGGACTAGTCAGAATACGCAGTATTTT. The variable domain in full, completed from reference TRBV5-1 and TRBJ2-3, reads KAGVTQTPRYLIKTRGQQVTLSCSPISGHRSVSWYQQTPGQGLQFLFEYFSETQRNKGNFPGRFSGRQFSNSRSEMNVSTLELGDSALYLCASSSGTSQNTQYFGPGTRLTVL.

The chain joins TRBV5-1 to TRBJ2-3; 8 bases are shared with TRBD1. Germline V lookup: CDR1 SGHRS, CDR2 YFSETQ. V lost 7 bases, J lost 6 bases, and 7 bases stayed unmatched. This CDR3 is built from 13 residues. As DNA, the CDR3 is TGCGCCAGCCTTCAGGGGGCGGGGGATACGCAGTATTTT. As protein: CASLQGAGDTQYF.

This sequence joins TRBV10-3 and TRBJ1-5; TRBD1 agrees at 10 bases. The CDR3 is 16 residues long. CDR1 is ENHRY and CDR2 is SYGVKD in the germline V gene. J lost 4 bases, V lost 4 bases, and 7 bases had no gene match. The CDR3 reads CAISAGQGTPNQPQHF. Written as DNA, the CDR3 is TGTGCCATCAGTGCGGGACAGGGGACTCCAAATCAGCCCCAGCATTTT.

This sequence joins TRBV5-6 and TRBJ1-5; D might be TRBD1 (6 bases). V lost 4 bases and J lost 3, with 11 bases in between. CDR3 length equals 14 residues. Germline CDR1 and CDR2: SGHDT and YYEEEE. CDR3: CASSPGQFNQPQHF. The CDR3 DNA reads TGTGCCAGCAGCCCAGGACAGTTCAATCAGCCCCAGCATTTT.